This entry lists 7 T cell receptor beta chains sequenced from one sample in a study of T cell responses to AZD1222 COVID-19 vaccine (dated by TCRdb to the early 2020s). The library relied on the immunoSEQ multiplex PCR assay. Drawn from immuneACCESS, this table holds only the in-frame rearrangements with V and J called that TCRdb kept. Clones are partly lost; checked studies trace under half to an unresolved V gene and leave the rest unexplained. The sample data list 130,000 to 150,000 clones, and about 92% of these were observed just once. The ten biggest clones cover about 1.8% of the sample. This specimen's time point label, interpreted: about 28 days (+/-7) after the second vaccine dose. Sequenced material: peripheral blood, taken 28 days after the second AZD1222 dose. The receptors derive from an adult who received the AZD1222 COVID-19 vaccine.

The chain is built from TRBV18 and TRBJ2-4, with TRBD2 matching 8 bases. This CDR3 contains 18 residues. In germline, CDR1 is KGHSH, CDR2 LQKENI. With 2 bases clipped from V and 1 base from J, the junction kept 10 bases outside the gene matches. The CDR3 loop is CASSPRAGGTDAKNIQYF. CDR3 nucleotides: TGTGCCAGCTCACCAAGGGCGGGGGGCACGGACGCCAAAAACATTCAGTACTTC.

The gene calls are TRBV4-3 and TRBJ1-5; 7 positions match TRBD1. V lost 1 base to trimming and J lost 5 bases; unmatched junction nucleotides: 2. The CDR3 is made up of 14 amino acids. CDR1 and CDR2 from the germline V gene are LGHNA and YSLEER. The chain's CDR3 is CASSQGDSHQPQHF. CDR3 DNA: TGCGCCAGCAGCCAAGGGGACAGTCATCAGCCCCAGCATTTT.

The count of this clone is one. The chain uses TRBV27 and TRBJ1-2, with D unresolved. The CDR3 extends over 13 amino acids. Germline CDR1 MNHEY, CDR2 SMNVEV (reference sequence). Trimming took off 4 bases at V and 0 bases at J, with 6 bases between the two ends. This CDR3 reads CASSSNPNYGYTF. The CDR3 nucleotides are TGTGCCAGCAGTTCCAACCCTAACTATGGCTACACCTTC.

This clone was seen once. The V gene is TRBV7-2, the J gene TRBJ1-1; D gene uncertain. Germline CDR1 and CDR2: SGHTA and FQGNSA. The CDR3 extends over 15 amino acids. Trimming shortened V by 1 base and J by 0 bases, and 9 bases separated the two germline ends. The CDR3 sequence: CASSLVGSLNTEAFF. The DNA of the CDR3 is TGTGCCAGCAGCTTAGTCGGCAGTCTGAACACTGAAGCTTTCTTT.

Of note for this clone: This CDR3 is also generated by other DNA sequences in the sample. This chain connects TRBV7-2 to TRBJ1-2, with a weak D call TRBD1 (5 bases). This CDR3 spans 14 amino acids. The germline V gene encodes CDR1 SGHTA and CDR2 FQGNSA. Trimming removed 1 base at V and 0 bases at J, with 6 bases between. The CDR3 spells CASSLGGTNYGYTF. DNA for the CDR3: TGTGCCAGCAGCTTAGGGGGGACTAACTATGGCTACACCTTC.

This chain uses TRBV9 with TRBJ2-7; D is unclear. The CDR3 runs 13 residues. V was trimmed by 0 bases and J by 7 bases, leaving 11 bases between them. CDR1 SGDLS and CDR2 YYNGEE come from the germline V gene. The CDR3 spells CASSVDPPGEQYF. CDR3 sequence (DNA): TGTGCCAGCAGCGTAGATCCCCCCGGGGAGCAGTACTTC.

This clone was picked up a small number of times. The V call is TRBV28, the J call TRBJ1-2; D not resolved. This CDR3 spans 11 amino acids. Germline loops: CDR1 MDHEN, CDR2 SYDVKM. Trimming pared 7 bases from V and 8 bases from J, leaving 11 bases between. The CDR3 nucleotides read TGTGCCAGCATCGGTTCCTTAGGCTACACCTTC. Its protein product is CASIGSLGYTF.